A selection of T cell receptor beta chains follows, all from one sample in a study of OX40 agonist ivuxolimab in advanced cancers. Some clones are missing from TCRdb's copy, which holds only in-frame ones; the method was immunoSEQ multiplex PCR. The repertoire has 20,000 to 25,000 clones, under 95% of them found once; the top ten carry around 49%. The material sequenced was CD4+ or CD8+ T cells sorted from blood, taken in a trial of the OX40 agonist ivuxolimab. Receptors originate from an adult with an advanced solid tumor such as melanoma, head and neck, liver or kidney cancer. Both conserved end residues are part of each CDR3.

CASSVVLAPLGRTEAFF TRBJ1-1 TRBV9
CASSLIRGDYGYTF TRBJ1-2 TRBV5-6
CASRRTGGDTEAFF TRBJ1-1 TRBV5-1
CASSKERGDRQPEKLFF TRBJ1-4 TRBV21-1
CASSPGGTAYEQYF TRBJ2-7 TRBV7-2
CASSASNQPQHF TRBJ1-5 TRBV27
CAVRLAGLGEQYF TRBJ2-7 TRBV6-5
CASSLAAPGPYNEQFF TRBJ2-1 TRBV5-1
CASTPGQGAPGELFF TRBJ2-2 TRBV4-3
CASSVQNTGELFF TRBJ2-2 TRBV6-1
CASSPLEGPENYGYTF TRBJ1-2 TRBV18
CASSSTDGANVLTF TRBJ2-6 TRBV11-2
CATSPGLVKQFF TRBJ2-1 TRBV19
CASRESSGGASYEQYF TRBJ2-7 TRBV6-1
CASSLGAGGPYEQYF TRBJ2-7 TRBV7-2
CASSLGTAQKGF TRBJ1-2 TRBV18
CASSPPGSSSYEQYF TRBJ2-7 TRBV18
CASSLSGRYYEQYF NA TRBV7-9
CASSFRGNTGELFF TRBJ2-2 TRBV11-3
CASSGGQGSNQPQHF TRBJ1-5 TRBV10-2
CASRHDRGGTYGYTF TRBJ1-2 TRBV27
CSVLWGEQFF TRBJ2-1 TRBV29-1
CASSPRTSGANNEQFF TRBJ2-1 TRBV28